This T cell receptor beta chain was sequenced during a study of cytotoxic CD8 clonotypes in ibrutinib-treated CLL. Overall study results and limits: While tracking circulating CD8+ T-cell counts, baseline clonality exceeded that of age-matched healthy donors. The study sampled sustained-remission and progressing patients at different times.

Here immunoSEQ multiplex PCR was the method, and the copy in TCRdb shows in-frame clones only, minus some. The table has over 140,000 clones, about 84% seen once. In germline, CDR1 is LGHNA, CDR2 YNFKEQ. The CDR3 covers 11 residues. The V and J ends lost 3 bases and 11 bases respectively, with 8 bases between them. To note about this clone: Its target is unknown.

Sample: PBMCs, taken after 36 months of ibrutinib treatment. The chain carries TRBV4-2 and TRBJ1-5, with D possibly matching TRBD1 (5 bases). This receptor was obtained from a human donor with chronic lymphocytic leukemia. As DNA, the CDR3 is TGTGCCAGCAGCCACGGCAGGGCCCAGCATTTT. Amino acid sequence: CASSHGRAQHF.